These T cell receptor beta chains were read from a single sample in a study of blood T cells in healthy people across ages. TCRdb reprocessed the 5' RACE reads with MiXCR, giving one entry per CDR3 protein. The sample shows more than 650,000 distinct CDR3 sequences, 53% of them seen only once. Input material: blood. The receptors shown here come from a man older than 75 in good health. Both conserved end residues are part of each CDR3. Each record gives: D gene, J gene, V gene, clone size, CDR3 DNA, CDR3 protein. D genes are given only for firm matches. Not all rows give a size; the values are once, few, many and, for expanded clones, a class.

TRBD1 | TRBJ2-1 | TRBV5-1 | - | TGCGCCAGCAGCTTAACAGGGGGCGCATATTCTGAGCAGTTCTTC | CASSLTGGAYSEQFF
- | TRBJ2-2 | TRBV29-1 | - | TGCAGCGTTGAGGGAGGCCTGGAGCTGTTTTTT | CSVEGGLELFF
TRBD1 | TRBJ1-3 | TRBV20-1 | - | TGCAGTGCCCAGGGGGTTGGAAACACCATATATTTT | CSAQGVGNTIYF
- | TRBJ2-3 | TRBV6-5 | - | TGTGCCAGTCGGACCCCCGGTGGGGATACGCAGTATTTT | CASRTPGGDTQYF
- | TRBJ2-7 | TRBV7-9 | - | TGTGCCAGCAGCTTACCGCTAACCTGGGGGTACGAGCAGTACTTC | CASSLPLTWGYEQYF
- | TRBJ2-5 | TRBV5-1 | - | TGCGCCAGCAGCTTGTTAGGCCAGTCCCAAGAGACCCAGTACTTC | CASSLLGQSQETQYF
- | TRBJ2-1 | TRBV20-1 | - | TGCAGTGCTAGAGATCAATTAGTCGGTGAGCAGTTCTTC | CSARDQLVGEQFF
TRBD2 | TRBJ2-1 | TRBV12-3/TRBV12-4 | - | TGTGCCAGCAGTCCACTAGCGGGAAGGGACTACAATGAGCAGTTCTTC | CASSPLAGRDYNEQFF
TRBD1 | TRBJ1-6 | TRBV18 | - | TGTGCCAGCTCCCTACAGGGGTCCGATTCACCCCTCCACTTT | CASSLQGSDSPLHF
TRBD2 | TRBJ2-1 | TRBV6-5 | - | TGTGCCAGCAAAACTAGCGGGAGATACAATGAGCAGTTCTTC | CASKTSGRYNEQFF
- | TRBJ2-7 | TRBV5-1 | many | TGCGCCAGCTCCACTCCGAGCTACGAGCAGTACTTC | CASSTPSYEQYF
- | TRBJ2-7 | TRBV10-1 | few | TGCGCCAGCAGTGAAGGACCGACCTCCTACGAGCAGTACTTC | CASSEGPTSYEQYF
- | TRBJ1-2 | TRBV24-1 | few | TGTGCCACCAGTGATGAGAAAAACTATGGCTACACCTTC | CATSDEKNYGYTF
TRBD1 | TRBJ1-1 | TRBV20-1 | - | TGCAGTGCTCCCCTTCCCGGGACAGCCATGAACACTGAAGCTTTCTTT | CSAPLPGTAMNTEAFF
TRBD1 | TRBJ2-4 | TRBV28 | once | TGTGCCAGCAGTTTAGAGGCAGGGGGTTCCGCACGGGTGGCCAAAAACATTCAGTACTTC | CASSLEAGGSARVAKNIQYF
- | TRBJ2-7 | TRBV5-1 | - | TGCGCCAGCAGCTTGGTGACAGACGAGCAGTACTTC | CASSLVTDEQYF
TRBD2 | TRBJ2-1 | TRBV6-1 | - | TGTGCCAGCAGTGACAGGGGACTAGCGGGGGGGGAGACCCAGTTCTTC | CASSDRGLAGGETQFF
TRBD1 | TRBJ2-7 | TRBV4-1 | few | TGCGCCAGCAGCCAAGAGGGACAGACCTACGAGCAGTACTTC | CASSQEGQTYEQYF
TRBD2 | TRBJ2-5 | TRBV5-1 | - | TGCGCCAGCAGCGAAAGTAGCGGGAGTGAGACCCAGTACTTC | CASSESSGSETQYF
- | TRBJ2-7 | TRBV27 | - | TGTGCCAGCAGGACAGGTCTCCGCGAGCAGTACTTC | CASRTGLREQYF
- | TRBJ1-5 | TRBV7-2 | few | TGTGCCAGCAGCCGTCGGGGGCAGGGAGGGAATCAGCCCCAGCATTTT | CASSRRGQGGNQPQHF
TRBD2 | TRBJ2-4 | TRBV4-1 | - | TGCGCCAGCAGCCAAGTCCCCGAAAATAGCGGGAACAAAAACATTCAGTACTTC | CASSQVPENSGNKNIQYF
TRBD1 | TRBJ2-2 | TRBV5-1 | - | TGCGCCAGCAGCTTGGGACAGGGGAATACCGGGGAGCTGTTTTTT | CASSLGQGNTGELFF
- | TRBJ2-7 | TRBV27 | once | TGTGCCAGCAGTTTCGGCGGCGAGGGCGGGACGTCCTACGAGCAGTACTTC | CASSFGGEGGTSYEQYF
- | TRBJ1-1 | TRBV6-4 | - | TGTGTCAGCAGTGACTTGCCTGGGGACTACACTGAAGCTTTCTTT | CVSSDLPGDYTEAFF